A single sample is the source of the 17 T cell receptor beta chains below, sequenced in a study of CXCR3-negative and CXCR3-positive naive CD8 T cells. The authors prepared UMI-labeled TRB cDNA libraries by 5' RACE. TCRdb re-called the 5' RACE reads and shows each CDR3 protein once, DNA omitted. The sample includes tens of thousands of distinct CDR3 sequences. The sequenced sample consisted of memory CD8+ T cells from blood. These receptors all come from a human donor in good health. Some clones in this sample may be carry-over from other donors' samples.

V usage is TRBV15 and J usage is TRBJ2-7. This CDR3 is 14 amino acids long. Germline CDR1 and CDR2: LNHNV and YYDKDF (reference sequence). CDR3 residues: CATSPERETYEQYF. The full variable domain, in which reference TRBV15 and TRBJ2-7 provide the parts outside the CDR3, is DAMVIQNPRYQVTQFGKPVTLSCSQTLNHNVMYWYQQKSSQAPKLLFHYYDKDFNNEADTPDNFQSRRPNTSFCFLDIRSPGLGDTAMYLCATSPERETYEQYFGPGTRLTVT.

This chain links TRBV28 with TRBJ1-1. CDR3 size: 13 residues. CDR1 MDHEN and CDR2 SYDVKM come from the germline V gene. CDR3 residues: CASRFGQATEAFF.

Considering frequency, this clonotype is medium-sized. The chain employs TRBV30 and TRBJ2-3; TCRdb lists TRBD1, though no DNA is available to test this call. The V gene's germline CDR1 is GTSNPN and CDR2 SVGIG (reference sequence). This CDR3 contains 16 residues. The CDR3 loop reads CAWSPPGQRSTDTQYF.

The chain employs TRBV28 and TRBJ2-6; the D call from TCRdb, TRBD1, cannot be confirmed without DNA. The CDR3 is 14 residues long. From germline, CDR1 is MDHEN and CDR2 SYDVKM. CDR3 in amino acids: CASSSGYGANVLTF.

The J gene is TRBJ2-1, the V gene TRBV7-8; TCRdb indicates TRBD1, and absent DNA this call remains unverified. Germline V gene sequence: CDR1 SGHVS, CDR2 FQNEAQ. The CDR3 extends over 14 amino acids. The chain's CDR3 is CASSFPDRYNEQFF.

V gene TRBV28 combines with J gene TRBJ2-1; TCRdb's assignment of TRBD1 cannot be checked, as there is no DNA. The CDR3 consists of 11 residues. CDR1 is MDHEN and CDR2 is SYDVKM in the germline V gene. The CDR3 sequence is CASGLAPEQFF.

The rearrangement links TRBV29-1 to TRBJ2-2. The CDR3 contains 12 residues. Germline CDR1 and CDR2: SQVTM and ANQGSEA. The CDR3 loop is CSVFANTGELFF.

This chain links TRBV7-9 with TRBJ2-7; no DNA is available, so the TRBD1 call from TCRdb remains unchecked. The CDR3 has 17 amino acids. Germline V CDR1 and CDR2: SEHNR, FQNEAQ (reference sequence). CDR3 sequence reads: CASSFDTPPGKAYEQYF.

This rearrangement joins TRBV7-3 to TRBJ2-1; absent DNA, TCRdb's TRBD2 call cannot be checked. Germline CDR1 is SGHTA and CDR2 is FQGTGA. This CDR3 is built from 12 residues. Here the CDR3 reads CASSPDTRAGLF. The variable domain in full, completed from reference TRBV7-3 and TRBJ2-1, reads GAGVSQTPSNKVTEKGKYVELRCDPISGHTALYWYRQSLGQGPEFLIYFQGTGAADDSGLPNDRFFAVRPEGSVSTLKIQRTERGDSAVYLCASSPDTRAGLFGPGTRLTVL.

J is TRBJ2-7 and V is TRBV5-1; lacking DNA, the TRBD1 call made by TCRdb goes unchecked. The CDR3 has 17 amino acids. Germline assignment: CDR1 SGHRS and CDR2 YFSETQ. The CDR3 spells CASSLWGVTGDAYEQYF.

V is TRBV6-5 and J is TRBJ2-1. The CDR3 runs 13 residues. Germline CDR1 and CDR2: MNHEY and SVGAGI. This CDR3 is CASSYSGRNEQFF.

V is TRBV11-2 and J is TRBJ2-5; TCRdb indicates TRBD2, and absent DNA this call remains unverified. CDR1 SGHAT and CDR2 FQNNGV come from the germline V gene. This CDR3 spans 15 amino acids. The CDR3 loop is CASSVWGTNQETQYF.

The CDR3 protein is CASSVALGHQNYGYTF. The chain has TRBV7-9 and TRBJ1-2; TCRdb names TRBD1, which stays unverified in the absence of DNA. Per the germline V gene, CDR1 is SEHNR and CDR2 is FQNEAQ (reference sequence). CDR3 length equals 16 residues.

The rearrangement joins TRBV5-1 to TRBJ1-6; TCRdb proposes TRBD1, but this gene call is untestable without DNA. The germline V gene encodes CDR1 SGHRS and CDR2 YFSETQ. The CDR3 is 16 amino acids. The chain's CDR3 is CASSLVQGDVYSPLHF.

V is TRBV29-1 and J is TRBJ2-1; TCRdb indicates TRBD2, and absent DNA this call remains unverified. Per the germline V gene, CDR1 is SQVTM and CDR2 is ANQGSEA. The CDR3 consists of 14 residues. Here the CDR3 reads CSVELGGSDYGQFF.

The V call is TRBV7-9, the J call TRBJ1-1; TCRdb's D call, TRBD1, is unchecked because there is no DNA. The CDR3 has 16 residues. Germline-derived CDR1 and CDR2 are SEHNR and FQNEAQ (reference sequence). The CDR3 protein is CASSLGFGQGVTEAFF.

V is TRBV14 and J is TRBJ2-1; with no DNA, the TCRdb D assignment of TRBD2 cannot be verified. The CDR3 sequence is 16 residues long. CDR1 and CDR2 (germline): SGHDN, FVKESK. The CDR3 loop reads CASSHPTGLADLEQFF.